This TCR beta chain came from a study of cytomegalovirus exposure and HLA in healthy donors. Vbeta (60) and Jbeta (13) primers were used in the PCR. Using immunoSEQ multiplex PCR, the repertoire was profiled, and TCRdb retains in-frame clones only, with some absent. The sample includes 100,000 or so clones, around 75% of them seen just once. In germline, CDR1 is GTSNPN, CDR2 SVGIG (reference sequence). V lost 0 bases, J lost 2 bases, and 7 bases lay in between. The CDR3 consists of 13 residues. This clonotype was sampled from a male donor in good health and CMV-seropositive. V usage is TRBV30 and J usage is TRBJ1-2; D is unresolved. The specimen sequenced was PBMCs. The CDR3 DNA reads as TGTGCCTGGAGTGTAAGGGAGAACTATGGCTACACCTTC. It translates to CAWSVRENYGYTF.